This T cell receptor beta chain is from a study of OX40 agonist ivuxolimab in advanced cancers. Study details: Prior anti-PD-1, anti-PD-L1 or anti-CTLA-4 therapy was allowed; 40% had some. Study-wide results and caveats: Researchers did not determine the expanded peripheral T cells' antigen specificity. Part of the nonresponder group also had normalized T-cell clonal expansion that was low.

From germline, CDR1 is MRHNA and CDR2 SNTAGT. CDR3 length: 15 amino acids. V dropped 5 bases and J dropped 1 base, with 11 bases sitting between them. The study sampled blood at baseline, cycle 4 day 1, and cycle 7 day 1. The method was immunoSEQ multiplex PCR; TCRdb's version includes in-frame clones alone and lacks a portion of them. The data show under 150,000 clones, with 85% to 90% seen just once and 0.55% held by the top ten. A note on this clone: Its antigen is still unknown.

The sample consisted of CD4+ or CD8+ T cells sorted from blood, taken in a trial of the OX40 agonist ivuxolimab. This sequence originates from an adult with an advanced solid tumor such as melanoma, head and neck, liver or kidney cancer. The chain is built from TRBV6-4 and TRBJ1-4, with D maybe TRBD1 (5 bases). The CDR3 loop reads CASSKRGVTNEKLFF. The CDR3 DNA reads TGTGCCAGCAGTAAAAGGGGCGTAACTAATGAAAAACTGTTTTTT.